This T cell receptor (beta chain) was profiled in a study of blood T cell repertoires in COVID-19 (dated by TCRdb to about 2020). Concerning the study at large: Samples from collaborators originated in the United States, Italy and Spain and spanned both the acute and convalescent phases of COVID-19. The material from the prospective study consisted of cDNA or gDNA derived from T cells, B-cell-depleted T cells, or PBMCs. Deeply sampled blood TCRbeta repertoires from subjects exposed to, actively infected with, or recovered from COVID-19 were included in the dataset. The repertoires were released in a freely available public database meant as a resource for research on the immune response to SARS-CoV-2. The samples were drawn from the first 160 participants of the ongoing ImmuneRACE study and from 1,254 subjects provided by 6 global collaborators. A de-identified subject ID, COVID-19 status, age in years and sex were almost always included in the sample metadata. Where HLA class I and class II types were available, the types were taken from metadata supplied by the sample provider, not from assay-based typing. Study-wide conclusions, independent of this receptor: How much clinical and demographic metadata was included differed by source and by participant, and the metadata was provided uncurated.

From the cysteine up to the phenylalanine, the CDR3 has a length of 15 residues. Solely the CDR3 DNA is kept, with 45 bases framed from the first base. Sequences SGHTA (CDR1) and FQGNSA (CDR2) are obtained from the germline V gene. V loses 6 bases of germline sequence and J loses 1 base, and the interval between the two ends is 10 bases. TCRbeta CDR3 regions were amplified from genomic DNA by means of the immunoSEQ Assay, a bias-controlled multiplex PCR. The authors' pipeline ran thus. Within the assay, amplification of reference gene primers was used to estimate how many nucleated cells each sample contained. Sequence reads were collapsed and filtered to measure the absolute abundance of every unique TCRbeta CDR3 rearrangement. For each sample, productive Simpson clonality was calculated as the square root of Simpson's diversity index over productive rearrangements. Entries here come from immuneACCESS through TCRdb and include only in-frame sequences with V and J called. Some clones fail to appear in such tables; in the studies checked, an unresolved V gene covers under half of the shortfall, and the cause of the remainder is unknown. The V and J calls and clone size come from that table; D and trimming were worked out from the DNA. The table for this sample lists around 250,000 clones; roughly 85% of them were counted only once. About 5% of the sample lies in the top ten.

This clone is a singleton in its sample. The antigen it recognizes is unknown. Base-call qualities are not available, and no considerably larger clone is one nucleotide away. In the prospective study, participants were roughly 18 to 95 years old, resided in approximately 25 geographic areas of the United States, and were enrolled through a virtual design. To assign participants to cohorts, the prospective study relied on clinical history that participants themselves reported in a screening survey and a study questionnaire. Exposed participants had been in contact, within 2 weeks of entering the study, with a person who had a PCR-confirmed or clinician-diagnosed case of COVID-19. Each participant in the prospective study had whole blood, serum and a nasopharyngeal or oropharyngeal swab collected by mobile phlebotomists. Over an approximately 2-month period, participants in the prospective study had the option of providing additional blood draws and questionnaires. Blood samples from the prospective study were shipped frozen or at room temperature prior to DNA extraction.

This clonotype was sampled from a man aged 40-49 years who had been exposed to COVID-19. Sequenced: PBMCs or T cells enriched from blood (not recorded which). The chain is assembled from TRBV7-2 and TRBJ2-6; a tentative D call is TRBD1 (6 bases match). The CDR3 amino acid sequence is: CASRFTGSGANVLTF. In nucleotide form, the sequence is TGTGCCAGCAGGTTCACAGGGTCTGGGGCCAACGTCCTGACTTTC.